This T cell receptor (beta chain) was obtained from a study of tumor T cells in aggressive B-cell lymphoma. Profiled with immunoSEQ multiplex PCR; TCRdb holds only in-frame clones, not every one. This repertoire shows 4,000 to 5,000 clones, around nine tenths found once; its top ten account for roughly 5.6%. The germline gives CDR1 SQVTM, CDR2 ANQGSEA. Trimming shortened V by 4 bases and J by 5 bases, and 12 bases separated the two germline ends. This CDR3 is 12 amino acids long. The sequence came from an adult with diffuse large B cell lymphoma. The rearrangement joins TRBV29-1 to TRBJ2-7, with D perhaps matching TRBD1 (8 bases). The specimen was tumor tissue. As DNA, the CDR3 is TGCAGCGTTGTAACAGGGGGGGACGAGCAGTACTTC. Protein sequence: CSVVTGGDEQYF.